This paragraph covers one T cell receptor (beta chain) sequence. Its antigen is unknown. There are no base qualities to consult, and no much larger clone falls within one base. Genomic DNA was isolated from the sorted cells so that the TCRbeta CDR3 region could be sequenced. TCRbeta CDR3 regions were sequenced using the immunoSEQ Assay. Not all clones reach the TCRdb copy of this immuneACCESS table, which keeps in-frame sequences only. Checked studies attribute under half of the gap to unresolved V genes and leave the rest unexplained. In this sample the table shows about 76,000 clones, 85% of which occur a single time. The top ten constitute about 3% of the sample. This entry comes from a study of OX40 agonist ivuxolimab in advanced cancers. Study-wide context: The costimulatory receptor OX40 (CD134) was targeted by ivuxolimab, a fully human IgG2 agonistic monoclonal antibody. Intravenous ivuxolimab was administered to patients every 2 weeks at six dose levels: 0.01, 0.1, 0.3, 1.5, 3 and 10 mg/kg. Of the roughly 50 dose-escalation patients, hepatocellular carcinoma was present in approximately 20, melanoma in around 15, renal cell carcinoma in 9 and head and neck cancer in 9. In the dose-escalation cohort, 82.7% of patients were male, and the mean age was approximately 55 years, with a range of about 23 to 90. Patients were allowed to have had prior anti-PD-1, anti-PD-L1 or anti-CTLA-4 therapy, and approximately 37% of the dose-escalation patients had been treated with checkpoint inhibitors. Partial responses occurred in three dose-escalation patients: two with cutaneous melanoma and one with hepatocellular carcinoma. Peripheral TCRbeta sequencing was intended to test whether TCR sequence diversity was altered and clonal T-cell expansion was caused by ivuxolimab. The paper reports the monotherapy dose-escalation portion (N of about 50 patients) of the phase I ivuxolimab trial. Study-wide conclusions, independent of this receptor: At doses of 0.1 to 3.0 mg/kg, clonal expansion of both CD4+ and CD8+ blood T cells was observed from baseline to week 6. The antigen specificity of the peripheral T cells that underwent clonal expansion was not determined. In the 0.1-3.0 mg/kg groups, partial responders had among the lowest normalized peripheral clonal expansion, particularly in CD8+ T cells. Low levels of normalized T-cell clonal expansion were also seen in some nonresponding patients. After ivuxolimab, CD8+ T cells had more expanded clones than CD4+ T cells on average.

Patients with a history of autoimmune disease or receiving systemic immunosuppression were excluded from the trial. Peripheral blood for TCR sequencing was collected from all dose cohorts at baseline, on cycle 4 day 1, and on cycle 7 day 1. Samples were obtained from an open-label, multicenter, first-in-human phase I dose-escalation trial of ivuxolimab. Adults with locally advanced or metastatic melanoma, renal cell carcinoma, hepatocellular carcinoma or head and neck squamous cell carcinoma were enrolled in the trial. Before TCR sequencing, CD4+ T cells and CD8+ T cells from peripheral blood were sorted into separate populations. The sequence derives from an adult with an advanced solid tumor such as melanoma, head and neck, liver or kidney cancer. The material sequenced was CD4+ or CD8+ T cells sorted from blood, taken in a trial of the OX40 agonist ivuxolimab.

The DNA sequence is as follows: TGTGCCAGCAGCTTCGTCCCGGGACAGGGAGAACAGCGGGAGATCTCCTACAATGAGCAGTTCTTC. It specifies CASSFVPGQGEQREISYNEQFF. Here the chain combines TRBV7-3 and TRBJ2-1, and the D gene may be TRBD1, 9 bases matching. The junction carries 30 bases between V and J, which are trimmed by 3 bases and 0 bases respectively. From cysteine to phenylalanine, the CDR3 is 22 amino acids long. Only the CDR3 DNA stays, 66 bases, in frame from base 1. As encoded in the germline V gene, CDR1 is SGHTA while CDR2 is FQGTGA.